This TCR beta chain was captured by sequencing in a study of metastatic and nonmetastatic thyroid tumors. Study-level information: A comparison of repertoires was made across blood and tumor or nodule tissue from malignant and benign thyroid patients.

In germline, CDR1 is KGHDR, CDR2 SFDVKD. V was clipped by 10 bases and J by 2 bases; unmatched bases: 1. This CDR3 contains 11 residues. Original processing notes: For papillary thyroid cancer, a distant-metastasis classifier was constructed from CDR3 differences observed across clinicopathological groups. MiXCR re-clonotyped the PCR reads for TCRdb. What appears here as the V and J calls and clone size reflects TCRdb's work, not the paper's. The sample carries about 28,000 clones, roughly 15% recorded once. This clone was picked up many times. Each patient came to thyroid surgery without any prior treatment (of any kind).

This sequence originates from a female donor with papillary thyroid cancer or a benign thyroid nodule (not recorded which). Some clones in this sample may be carry-over from other donors' samples. Input material: blood. The V call is TRBV24-1, the J call TRBJ2-7, with 7 nucleotides matching TRBD2. CDR3 sequence (DNA): TGTGCCACACGGGGGGCCTACGAGCAGTACTTC. Its translation is CATRGAYEQYF.